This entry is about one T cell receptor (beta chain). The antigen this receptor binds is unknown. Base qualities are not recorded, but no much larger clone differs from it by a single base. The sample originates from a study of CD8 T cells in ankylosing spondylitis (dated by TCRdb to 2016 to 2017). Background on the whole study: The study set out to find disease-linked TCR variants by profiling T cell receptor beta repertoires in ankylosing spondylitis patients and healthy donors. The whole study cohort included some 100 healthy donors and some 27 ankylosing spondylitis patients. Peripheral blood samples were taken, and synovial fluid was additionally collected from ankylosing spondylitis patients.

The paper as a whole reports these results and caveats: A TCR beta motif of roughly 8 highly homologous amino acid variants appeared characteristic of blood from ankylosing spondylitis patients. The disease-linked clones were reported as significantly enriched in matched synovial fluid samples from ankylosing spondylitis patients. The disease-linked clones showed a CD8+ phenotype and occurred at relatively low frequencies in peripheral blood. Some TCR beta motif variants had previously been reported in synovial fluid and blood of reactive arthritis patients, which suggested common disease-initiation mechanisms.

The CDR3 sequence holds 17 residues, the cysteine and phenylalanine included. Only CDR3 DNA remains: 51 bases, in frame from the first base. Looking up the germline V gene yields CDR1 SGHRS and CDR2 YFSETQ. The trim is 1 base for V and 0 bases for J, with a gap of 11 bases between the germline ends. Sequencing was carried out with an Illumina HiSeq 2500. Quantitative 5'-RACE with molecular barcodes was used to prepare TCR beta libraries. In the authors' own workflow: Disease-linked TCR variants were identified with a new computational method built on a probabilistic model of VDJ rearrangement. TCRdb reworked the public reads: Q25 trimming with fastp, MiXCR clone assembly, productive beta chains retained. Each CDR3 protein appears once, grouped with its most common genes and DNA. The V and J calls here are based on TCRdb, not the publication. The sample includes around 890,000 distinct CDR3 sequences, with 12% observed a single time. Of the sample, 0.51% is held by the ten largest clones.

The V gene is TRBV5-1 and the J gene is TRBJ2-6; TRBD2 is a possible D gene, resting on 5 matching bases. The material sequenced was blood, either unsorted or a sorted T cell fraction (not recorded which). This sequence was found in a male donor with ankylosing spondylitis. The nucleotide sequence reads TGCGCCAGCAGCTTGTCGATAGGGAGCTCTGGGGCCAACGTCCTGACTTTC. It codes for CASSLSIGSSGANVLTF.